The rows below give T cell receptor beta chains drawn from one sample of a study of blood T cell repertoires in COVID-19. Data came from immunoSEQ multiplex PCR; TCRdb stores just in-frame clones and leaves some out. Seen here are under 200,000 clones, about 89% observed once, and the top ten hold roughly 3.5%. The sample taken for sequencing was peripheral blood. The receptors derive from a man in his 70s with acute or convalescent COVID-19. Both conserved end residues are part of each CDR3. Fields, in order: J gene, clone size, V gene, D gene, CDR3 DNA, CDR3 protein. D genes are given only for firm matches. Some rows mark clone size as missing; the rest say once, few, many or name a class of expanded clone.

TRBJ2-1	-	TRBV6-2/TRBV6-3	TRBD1	TGTGCCAGCAGTTTGGGGGACAGGTTCGTCAATGAGCAGTTCTTC	CASSLGDRFVNEQFF
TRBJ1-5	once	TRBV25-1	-	TGTGCCAGCAGTCCACCTTCCGAGAGACTCAATAGCAATCAGCCCCAGCATTTT	CASSPPSERLNSNQPQHF
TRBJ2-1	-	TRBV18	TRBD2	TGTGCCAGCTCACCACGGACTAGCGGGGGGGCAGGGGAGCAGTTCTTC	CASSPRTSGGAGEQFF
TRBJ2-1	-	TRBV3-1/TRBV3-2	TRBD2	TGTGCCAGCAGCCTACTAGCGGGGGATTTTCGGTTCTTC	CASSLLAGDFRFF
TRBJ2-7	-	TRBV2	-	TGTGCCAGCAGGCGGGGACAGCTCACCGAGCAGTACTTC	CASRRGQLTEQYF
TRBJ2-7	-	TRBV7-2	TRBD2	TGTGCCAGCACTTATACCGGGACTAGGAAAAACGAGCAGTACTTC	CASTYTGTRKNEQYF
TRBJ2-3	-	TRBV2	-	TGTGCCAGCAGTGAGGGACTTAGCACAGATACGCAGTATTTT	CASSEGLSTDTQYF
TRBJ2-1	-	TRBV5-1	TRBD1	TGCGCCAGCAGCGTACAGGGGGGCTACAATGAGCAGTTCTTC	CASSVQGGYNEQFF
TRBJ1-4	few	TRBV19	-	TGTGCCAGTAGTCGACCACTTAGGCAGTCGGAGGGGAAACTGTTTTTT	CASSRPLRQSEGKLFF
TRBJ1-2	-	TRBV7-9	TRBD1	TGTGCCAGCAGCTTAGCACAGGGGGCGCGGGGCTACACCTTC	CASSLAQGARGYTF
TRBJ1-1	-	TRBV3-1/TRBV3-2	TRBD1	TGTGCCAGCAGCCAAATCGGACAGGGGGCTGAAGCTTTCTTT	CASSQIGQGAEAFF
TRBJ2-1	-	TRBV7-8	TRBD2	TGTGCCAGCAGCTTAGCTAGCGGGATTATCTACAATGAGCAGTTCTTC	CASSLASGIIYNEQFF
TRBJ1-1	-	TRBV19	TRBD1	TGTGCCAGTATCCCGGACAGGGGCTACACTGAAGCTTTCTTT	CASIPDRGYTEAFF
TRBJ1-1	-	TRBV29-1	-	TGCAGCGTTGTCAGGGTTACTGAAGCTTTCTTT	CSVVRVTEAFF
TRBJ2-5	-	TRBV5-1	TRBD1	TGCGCCAGCAACTTCGGACAGGGGCGGGGGGAGACCCAGTACTTC	CASNFGQGRGETQYF
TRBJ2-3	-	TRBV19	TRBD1	TGTGCCAGTAGTATCCGAGACAGGGCCGAAGATACGCAGTATTTT	CASSIRDRAEDTQYF
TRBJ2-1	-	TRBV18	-	TGTGCCAGCTCAGCCAACTCGGCGGGATGGGGCGATGAGCAGTTCTTC	CASSANSAGWGDEQFF
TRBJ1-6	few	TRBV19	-	TGTGCCAGTAGTATGGAGGGTTGGAGCGGGAATTCACCCCTCCACTTT	CASSMEGWSGNSPLHF
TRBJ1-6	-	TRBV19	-	TGTGCCAGTAGCAGGGCCAGCTCCTATAATTCACCCCTCCACTTT	CASSRASSYNSPLHF
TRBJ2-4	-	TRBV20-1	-	TGCAGTGCTAGACACAGGGACATTCAGTACTTC	CSARHRDIQYF
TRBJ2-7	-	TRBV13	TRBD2	TGTGCCAGCAGCTTAGTAGGGACTACCTACGAGCAGTACTTC	CASSLVGTTYEQYF
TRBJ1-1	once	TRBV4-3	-	TGCGCCAGCAGGACGGGGGCTGAAGCTTTCTTT	CASRTGAEAFF
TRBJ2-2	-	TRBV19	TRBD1	TGTGCCAGTAGTATAGATCATGGCAGGGGGCTGTCCGGGGAGCTGTTTTTT	CASSIDHGRGLSGELFF
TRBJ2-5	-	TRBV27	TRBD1	TGTGCCAGCAGCATAGGACAGGGGGCGGGAGAGACCCAGTACTTC	CASSIGQGAGETQYF
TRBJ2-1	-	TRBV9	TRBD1	TGTGCCAGCAGCGTAGTTGGGACAGGTGCAATGAATGAGCAGTTCTTC	CASSVVGTGAMNEQFF
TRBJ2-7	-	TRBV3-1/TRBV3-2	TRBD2	TGTGCCAGCAGCCAAGGCGGCGGGAGGGCCTACGAGCAGTACTTC	CASSQGGGRAYEQYF
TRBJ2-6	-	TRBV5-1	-	TGCGCCAGCAGGGCGACTCCAGTAACCTCTGGGGCCAACGTCCTGACTTTC	CASRATPVTSGANVLTF
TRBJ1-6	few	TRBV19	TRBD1	TGTGCCAGTAGTCCCGGGACAGGGTTTTCACCCCTCCACTTT	CASSPGTGFSPLHF
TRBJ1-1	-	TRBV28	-	TGTGCCAGCAGTTCCCCTCCAGGGAGGGTCACTGAAGCTTTCTTT	CASSSPPGRVTEAFF
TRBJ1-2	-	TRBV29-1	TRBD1	TGCAGCGTAATGACAGGGGCATATGGCTACACCTTC	CSVMTGAYGYTF
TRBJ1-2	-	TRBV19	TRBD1	TGTGCCAGTAGTGCGGTTCGGACAGGGGGCCTTTATGGCTACACCTTC	CASSAVRTGGLYGYTF
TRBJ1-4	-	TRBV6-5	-	TGTGCCAGCAAACGGACAGAGGCAACTAATGAAAAACTGTTTTTT	CASKRTEATNEKLFF
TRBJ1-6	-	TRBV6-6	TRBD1	TGTGCCAGCAGTTACTCACAGGGGAGACCCCTCCACTTT	CASSYSQGRPLHF
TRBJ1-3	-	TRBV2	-	TGTGCCAGCAGTCCTTATCGGACAGCCGGAAACACCATATATTTT	CASSPYRTAGNTIYF
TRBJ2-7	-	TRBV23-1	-	TGCGCCAGCAGTCAACTGGGGCGGATGGGCCTGGACGAGCAGTACTTC	CASSQLGRMGLDEQYF
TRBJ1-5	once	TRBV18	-	TGTGCCAGCTCACCAGGGGCACAGCCCCAGCATTTT	CASSPGAQPQHF
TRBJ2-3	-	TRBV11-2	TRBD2	TGTGCCAGCACCCCCCGGGGAGCGGGAGCTGTAGATACGCAGTATTTT	CASTPRGAGAVDTQYF
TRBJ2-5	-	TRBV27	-	TGTGCCAGCAGTTCCCTCGGGCAGGGATGGGAGACCCAGTACTTC	CASSSLGQGWETQYF
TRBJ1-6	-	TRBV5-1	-	TGCGCCAGCAGCCGACGGGGTAGGCAGACCAATTCACCCCTCCACTTT	CASSRRGRQTNSPLHF
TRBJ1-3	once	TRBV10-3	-	TGTGCCATCAGTGACTTTCTTTTAAACTCTGGAAACACCATATATTTT	CAISDFLLNSGNTIYF
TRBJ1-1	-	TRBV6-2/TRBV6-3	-	TGTGCCAGCAGTTACCCAAGTAGTGAAGCTTTCTTT	CASSYPSSEAFF
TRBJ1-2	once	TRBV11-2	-	TGTGCCAGCAGCCGGATTACTACTGGCTACACCTTC	CASSRITTGYTF